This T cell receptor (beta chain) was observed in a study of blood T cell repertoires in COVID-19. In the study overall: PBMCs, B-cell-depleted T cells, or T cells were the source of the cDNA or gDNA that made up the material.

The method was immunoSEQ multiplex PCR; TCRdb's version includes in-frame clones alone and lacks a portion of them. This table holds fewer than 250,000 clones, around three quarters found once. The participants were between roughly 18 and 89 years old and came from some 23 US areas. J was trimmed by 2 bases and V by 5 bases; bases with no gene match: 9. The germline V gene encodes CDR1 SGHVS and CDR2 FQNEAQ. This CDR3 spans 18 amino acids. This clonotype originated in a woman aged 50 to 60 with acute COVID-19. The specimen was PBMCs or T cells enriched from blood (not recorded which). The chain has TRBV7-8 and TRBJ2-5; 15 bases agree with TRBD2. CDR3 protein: CASSTFGTSGGMQETQYF. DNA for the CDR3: TGTGCCAGCAGCACATTTGGGACTAGCGGGGGGATGCAAGAGACCCAGTACTTC.